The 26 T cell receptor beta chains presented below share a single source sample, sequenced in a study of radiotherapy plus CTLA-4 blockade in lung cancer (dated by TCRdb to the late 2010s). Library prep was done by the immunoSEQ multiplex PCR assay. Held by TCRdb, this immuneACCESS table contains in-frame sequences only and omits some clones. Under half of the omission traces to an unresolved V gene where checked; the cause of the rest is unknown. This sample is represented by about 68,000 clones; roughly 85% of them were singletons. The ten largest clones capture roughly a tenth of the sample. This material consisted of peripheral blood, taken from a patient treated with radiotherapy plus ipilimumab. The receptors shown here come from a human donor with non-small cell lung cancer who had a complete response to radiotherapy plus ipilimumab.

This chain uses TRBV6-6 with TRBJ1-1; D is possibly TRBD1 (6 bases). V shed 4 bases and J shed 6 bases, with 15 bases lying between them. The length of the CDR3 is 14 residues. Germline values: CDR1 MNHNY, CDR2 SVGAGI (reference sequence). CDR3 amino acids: CASSSLSGAAEAFF. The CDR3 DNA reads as TGTGCCAGCAGTTCCCTCTCGGGGGCGGCTGAAGCTTTCTTT.

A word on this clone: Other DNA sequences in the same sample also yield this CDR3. The CDR3 coding sequence is TGTGCCAGCTCACCACGACAGGGGACAGATACGCAGTATTTT. Residues: CASSPRQGTDTQYF. V and J are TRBV18 and TRBJ2-3, with 8 bases fitting TRBD1. Germline V CDR1 and CDR2: KGHSH, LQKENI. V lost 1 base and J lost 3; bases outside the gene matches: 0. The CDR3 runs to 14 residues.

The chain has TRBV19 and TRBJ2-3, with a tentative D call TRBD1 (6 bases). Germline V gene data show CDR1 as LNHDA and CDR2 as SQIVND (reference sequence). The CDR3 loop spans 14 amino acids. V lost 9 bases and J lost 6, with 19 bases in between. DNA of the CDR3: TGTGCCAGCTCGGACAGAATCTCTTCGGATACGCAGTATTTT. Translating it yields CASSDRISSDTQYF. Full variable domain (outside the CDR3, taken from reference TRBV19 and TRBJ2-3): DGGITQSPKYLFRKEGQNVTLSCEQNLNHDAMYWYRQDPGQGLRLIYYSQIVNDFQKGDIAEGYSVSREKKESFPLTVTSAQKNPTAFYLCASSDRISSDTQYFGPGTRLTVL.

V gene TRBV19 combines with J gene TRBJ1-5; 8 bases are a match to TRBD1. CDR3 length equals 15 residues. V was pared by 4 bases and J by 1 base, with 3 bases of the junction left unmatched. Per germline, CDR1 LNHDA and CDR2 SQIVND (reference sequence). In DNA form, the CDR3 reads TGTGCCAGTAGTAACCGACAGGGGAGCAATCAGCCCCAGCATTTT. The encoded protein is CASSNRQGSNQPQHF.

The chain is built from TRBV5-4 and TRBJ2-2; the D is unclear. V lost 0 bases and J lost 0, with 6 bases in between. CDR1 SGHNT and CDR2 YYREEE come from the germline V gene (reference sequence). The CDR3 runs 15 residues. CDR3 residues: CASSLARANTGELFF. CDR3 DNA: TGTGCCAGCAGCTTGGCAAGAGCGAACACCGGGGAGCTGTTTTTT.

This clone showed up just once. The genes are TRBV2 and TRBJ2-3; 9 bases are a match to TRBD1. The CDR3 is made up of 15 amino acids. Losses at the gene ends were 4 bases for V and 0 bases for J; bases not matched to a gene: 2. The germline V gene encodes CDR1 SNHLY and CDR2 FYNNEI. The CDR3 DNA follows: TGTGCCAGCAGTGGGGACAGGGCTAGCACAGATACGCAGTATTTT. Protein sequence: CASSGDRASTDTQYF.

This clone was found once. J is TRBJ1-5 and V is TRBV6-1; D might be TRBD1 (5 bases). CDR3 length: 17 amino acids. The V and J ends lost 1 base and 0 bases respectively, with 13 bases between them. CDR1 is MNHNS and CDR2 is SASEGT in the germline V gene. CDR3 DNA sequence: TGTGCCAGCAGTGAAGAAGGTTGGGGGTATAGCAATCAGCCCCAGCATTTT. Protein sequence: CASSEEGWGYSNQPQHF.

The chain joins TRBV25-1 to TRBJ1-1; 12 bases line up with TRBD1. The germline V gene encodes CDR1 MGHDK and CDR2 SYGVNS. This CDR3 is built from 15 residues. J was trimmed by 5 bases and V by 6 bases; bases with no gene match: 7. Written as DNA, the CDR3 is TGTGCCAGCAGGGGGGACAGGGGGCGAGTAACTGAAGCTTTCTTT. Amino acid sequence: CASRGDRGRVTEAFF.

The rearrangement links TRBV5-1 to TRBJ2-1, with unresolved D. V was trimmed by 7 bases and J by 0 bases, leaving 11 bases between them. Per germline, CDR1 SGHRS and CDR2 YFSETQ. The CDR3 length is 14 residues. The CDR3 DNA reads TGCGCCAGCGCGGTGCGGAGCTCCTACAATGAGCAGTTCTTC. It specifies CASAVRSSYNEQFF.

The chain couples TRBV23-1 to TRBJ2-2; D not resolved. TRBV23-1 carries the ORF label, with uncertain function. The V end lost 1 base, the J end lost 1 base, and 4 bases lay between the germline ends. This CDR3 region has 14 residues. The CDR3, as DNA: TGCGCCAGCAGTCAATTCGGGAACACCGGGGAGCTGTTTTTT. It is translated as CASSQFGNTGELFF.

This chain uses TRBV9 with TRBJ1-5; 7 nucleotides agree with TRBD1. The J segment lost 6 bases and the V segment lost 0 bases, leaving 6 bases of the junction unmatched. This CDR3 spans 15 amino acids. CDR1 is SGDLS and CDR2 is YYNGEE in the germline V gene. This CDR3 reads CASSVGTGAGQPQHF. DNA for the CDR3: TGTGCCAGCAGCGTAGGCACAGGGGCGGGTCAGCCCCAGCATTTT. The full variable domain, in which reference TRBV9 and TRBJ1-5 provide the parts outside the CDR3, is DSGVTQTPKHLITATGQRVTLRCSPRSGDLSVYWYQQSLDQGLQFLIQYYNGEERAKGNILERFSAQQFPDLHSELNLSSLELGDSALYFCASSVGTGAGQPQHFGDGTRLSIL.

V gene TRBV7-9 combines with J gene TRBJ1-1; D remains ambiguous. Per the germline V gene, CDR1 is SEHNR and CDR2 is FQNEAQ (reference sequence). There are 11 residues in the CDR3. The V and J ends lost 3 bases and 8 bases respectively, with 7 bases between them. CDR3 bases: TGTGCCAGCAGCTTGGTCGGGGAAGCTTTCTTT. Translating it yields CASSLVGEAFF.

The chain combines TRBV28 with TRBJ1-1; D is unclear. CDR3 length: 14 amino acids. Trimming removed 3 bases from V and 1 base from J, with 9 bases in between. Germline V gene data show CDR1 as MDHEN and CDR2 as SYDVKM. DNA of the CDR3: TGTGCCAGCAGTTTTAGACGGCAGAACACTGAAGCTTTCTTT. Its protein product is CASSFRRQNTEAFF.

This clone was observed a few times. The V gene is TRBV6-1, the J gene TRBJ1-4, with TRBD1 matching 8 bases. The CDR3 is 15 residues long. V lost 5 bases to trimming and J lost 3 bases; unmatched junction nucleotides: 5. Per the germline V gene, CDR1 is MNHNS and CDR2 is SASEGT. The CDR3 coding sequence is TGTGCCAGCAGTCAGGACAGGGTTTCTAATGAAAAACTGTTTTTT. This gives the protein CASSQDRVSNEKLFF.

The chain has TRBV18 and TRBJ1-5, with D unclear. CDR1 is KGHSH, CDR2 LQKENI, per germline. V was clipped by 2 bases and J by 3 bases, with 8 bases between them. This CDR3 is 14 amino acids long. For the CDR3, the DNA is TGTGCCAGCTCACCAGACTTCAACAATCAGCCCCAGCATTTT. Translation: CASSPDFNNQPQHF.

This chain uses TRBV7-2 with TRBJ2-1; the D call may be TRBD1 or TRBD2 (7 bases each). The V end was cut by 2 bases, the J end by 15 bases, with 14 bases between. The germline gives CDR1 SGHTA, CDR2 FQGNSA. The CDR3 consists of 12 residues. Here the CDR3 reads CASSLSGGGVFF. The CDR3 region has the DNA TGTGCCAGCAGCTTATCAGGGGGAGGGGTGTTCTTC.

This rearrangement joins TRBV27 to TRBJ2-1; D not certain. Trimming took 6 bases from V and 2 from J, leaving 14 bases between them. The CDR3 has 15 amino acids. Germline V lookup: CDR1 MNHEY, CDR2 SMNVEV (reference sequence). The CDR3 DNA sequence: TGTGCCAGCAGCCCCTCGGCGATAACCTACAATGAGCAGTTCTTC. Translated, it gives CASSPSAITYNEQFF.

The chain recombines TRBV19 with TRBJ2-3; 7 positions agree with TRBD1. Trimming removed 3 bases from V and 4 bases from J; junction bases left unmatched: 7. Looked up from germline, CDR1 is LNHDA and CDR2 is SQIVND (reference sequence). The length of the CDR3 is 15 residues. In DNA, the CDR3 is TGTGCCAGTAGTATCGACAGGGAGAGGGCAGATACGCAGTATTTT. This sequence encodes CASSIDRERADTQYF.

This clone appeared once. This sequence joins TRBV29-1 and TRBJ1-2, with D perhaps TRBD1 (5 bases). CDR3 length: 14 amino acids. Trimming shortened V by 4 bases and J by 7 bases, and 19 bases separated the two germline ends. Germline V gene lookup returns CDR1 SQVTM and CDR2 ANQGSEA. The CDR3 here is CSVVTGGYHFGYTF. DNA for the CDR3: TGCAGCGTTGTCACCGGGGGGTATCATTTTGGCTACACCTTC.

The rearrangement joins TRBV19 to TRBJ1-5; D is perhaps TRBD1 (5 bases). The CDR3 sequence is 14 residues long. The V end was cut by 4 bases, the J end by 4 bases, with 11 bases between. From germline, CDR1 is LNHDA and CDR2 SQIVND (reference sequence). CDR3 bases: TGTGCCAGTAGTACAGGGACCGGGAATCAGCCCCAGCATTTT. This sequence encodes CASSTGTGNQPQHF.

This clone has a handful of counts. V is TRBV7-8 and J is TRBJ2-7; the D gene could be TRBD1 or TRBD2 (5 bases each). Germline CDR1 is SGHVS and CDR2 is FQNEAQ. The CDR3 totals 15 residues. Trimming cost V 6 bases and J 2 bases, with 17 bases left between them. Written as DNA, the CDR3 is TGTGCCAGCAGTCCCCCGGGGACGGACACCTACGAGCAGTACTTC. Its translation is CASSPPGTDTYEQYF.

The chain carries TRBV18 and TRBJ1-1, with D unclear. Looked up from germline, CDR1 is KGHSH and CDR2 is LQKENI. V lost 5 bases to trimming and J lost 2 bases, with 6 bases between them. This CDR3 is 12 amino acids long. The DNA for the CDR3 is TGTGCCAGCTCAGAGGGTAACACTGAAGCTTTCTTT. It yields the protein CASSEGNTEAFF. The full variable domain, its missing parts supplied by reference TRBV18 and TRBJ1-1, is NAGVMQNPRHLVRRRGQEARLRCSPMKGHSHVYWYRQLPEEGLKFMVYLQKENIIDESGMPKERFSAEFPKEGPSILRIQQVVRGDSAAYFCASSEGNTEAFFGQGTRLTVV.

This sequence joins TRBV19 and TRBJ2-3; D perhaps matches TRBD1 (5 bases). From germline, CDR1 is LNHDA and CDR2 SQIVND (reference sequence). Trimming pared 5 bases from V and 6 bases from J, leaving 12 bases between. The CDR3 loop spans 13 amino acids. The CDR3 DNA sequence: TGTGCCAGTAGTGGACAATCAGGGGATACGCAGTATTTT. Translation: CASSGQSGDTQYF.

The CDR3 loop is CASSQRQTNTEAFF. The CDR3 coding sequence is TGTGCCAGCAGCCAACGACAGACGAACACTGAAGCTTTCTTT. The chain joins TRBV16 to TRBJ1-1; D may be TRBD1 (5 bases). The CDR3 extends over 14 amino acids. V shed 2 bases and J shed 1 base, with 8 bases lying between them. Germline loops: CDR1 KGHSY, CDR2 FQNENV.

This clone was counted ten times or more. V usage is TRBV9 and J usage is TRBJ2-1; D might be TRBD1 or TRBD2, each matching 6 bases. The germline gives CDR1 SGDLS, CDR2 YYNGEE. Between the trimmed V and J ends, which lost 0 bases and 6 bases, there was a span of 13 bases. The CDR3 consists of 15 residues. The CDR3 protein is CASSVAKGGPNEQFF. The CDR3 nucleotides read TGTGCCAGCAGCGTAGCCAAGGGGGGTCCCAATGAGCAGTTCTTC. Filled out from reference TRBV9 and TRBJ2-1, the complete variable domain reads DSGVTQTPKHLITATGQRVTLRCSPRSGDLSVYWYQQSLDQGLQFLIQYYNGEERAKGNILERFSAQQFPDLHSELNLSSLELGDSALYFCASSVAKGGPNEQFFGPGTRLTVL.

CDR3 sequence reads: CATSRGSQETQYF. CDR3 bases: TGTGCCACAAGTAGGGGTTCTCAAGAGACCCAGTACTTC. The rearrangement links TRBV19 to TRBJ2-5, with D maybe TRBD1 (5 bases). Trimming pared 10 bases from V and 2 bases from J, leaving 14 bases between. This CDR3 has 13 amino acids. The germline V gene encodes CDR1 LNHDA and CDR2 SQIVND (reference sequence).